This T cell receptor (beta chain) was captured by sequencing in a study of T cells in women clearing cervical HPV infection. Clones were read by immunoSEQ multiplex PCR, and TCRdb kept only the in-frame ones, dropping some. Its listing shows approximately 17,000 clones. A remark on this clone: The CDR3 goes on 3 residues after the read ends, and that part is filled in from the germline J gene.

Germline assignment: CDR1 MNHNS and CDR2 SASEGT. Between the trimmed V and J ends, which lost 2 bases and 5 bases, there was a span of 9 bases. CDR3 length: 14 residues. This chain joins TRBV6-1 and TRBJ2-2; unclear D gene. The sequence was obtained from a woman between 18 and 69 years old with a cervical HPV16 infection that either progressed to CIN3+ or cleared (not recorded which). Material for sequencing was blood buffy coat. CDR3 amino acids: CASSEPVLTGELFF. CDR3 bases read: TGTGCCAGCAGTGAACCAGTCCTTACCGGGGAG.